This T cell receptor beta chain stems from a study of blood T cell repertoires in COVID-19. TCRdb keeps only in-frame clones here, not all; method: immunoSEQ multiplex PCR. The sample shows around 250,000 clones, 88% of them seen only once. A single count supports this clone. CDR3 length equals 13 residues. V was clipped by 4 bases and J by 8 bases; unmatched bases: 4. Germline V gives CDR1 SEHNR, CDR2 FQNEAQ (reference sequence). This TCR derives from a human donor in a cohort sampled during active COVID-19. V and J are TRBV7-9 and TRBJ1-1; TRBD1 aligns across 10 bases. Sequencing input: peripheral blood. The CDR3 DNA is TGTGCCAGCAGCTCCAGGACAGGGGGGGAAGCTTTCTTT. It specifies CASSSRTGGEAFF.